This T cell receptor (beta chain) was captured by sequencing in a study of response to subunit inactivated influenza vaccine. The CDR3 has 15 amino acids. From germline, CDR1 is SGHRS and CDR2 YFSETQ. The V and J ends lost 0 bases and 8 bases, in that order; junction bases with no gene match: 5. TCRdb used MiXCR to reprocess the RT-PCR reads, holding one entry per CDR3 protein. The table includes 650,000 to 800,000 distinct CDR3 sequences, over 11% detected once. This clonotype was observed a few times. The sample in question was PBMCs from blood, obtained less than 15 days before vaccination. The sequence was collected from a man aged 45-60 years who received an inactivated influenza vaccine. This chain connects TRBV5-1 to TRBJ1-1; 12 bases line up with TRBD1. The CDR3 is CASSLASGQGAEAFF. Here the CDR3 DNA reads TGCGCCAGCAGCTTGGCCTCGGGACAGGGGGCCGAAGCTTTCTTT.